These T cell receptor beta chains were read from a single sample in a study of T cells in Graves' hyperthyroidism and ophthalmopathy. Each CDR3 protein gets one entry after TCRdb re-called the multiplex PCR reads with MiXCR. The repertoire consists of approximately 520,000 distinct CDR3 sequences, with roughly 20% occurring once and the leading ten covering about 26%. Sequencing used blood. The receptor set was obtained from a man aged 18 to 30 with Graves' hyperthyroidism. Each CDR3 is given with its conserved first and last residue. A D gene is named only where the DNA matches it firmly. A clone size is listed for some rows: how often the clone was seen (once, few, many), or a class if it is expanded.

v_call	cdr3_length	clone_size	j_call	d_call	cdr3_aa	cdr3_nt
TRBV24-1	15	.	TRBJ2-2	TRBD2	CATSDIGTSTGELFF	TGTGCCACCAGTGATATCGGGACTAGCACCGGGGAGCTGTTTTTT
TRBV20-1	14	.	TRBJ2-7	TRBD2	CIATGLAGAYEQYF	TGCATTGCCACCGGACTAGCGGGGGCCTACGAGCAGTACTTC
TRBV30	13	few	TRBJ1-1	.	CACSQGEDVEAFF	TGTGCCTGTTCACAGGGCGAGGACGTTGAAGCTTTCTTT
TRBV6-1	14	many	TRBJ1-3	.	CATKGLISGNTIYF	TGTGCCACCAAGGGTCTCATCTCTGGAAACACCATATATTTT
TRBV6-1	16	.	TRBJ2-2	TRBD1	CASSTAGQGNTGELFF	TGTGCCAGCAGTACCGCTGGACAGGGGAACACCGGGGAGCTGTTTTTT
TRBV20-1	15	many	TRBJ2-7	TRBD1	CSARPPGQGEYEQYF	TGCAGTGCTCGCCCACCGGGACAGGGGGAATACGAGCAGTACTTC
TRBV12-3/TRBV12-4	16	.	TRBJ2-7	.	CASIGSTGEGSYEQYF	TGTGCCAGCATTGGGAGCACGGGGGAAGGTTCCTACGAGCAGTACTTC
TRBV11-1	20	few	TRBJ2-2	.	CASSLAARYRVSPNTGELFF	TGTGCCAGCAGCTTAGCGGCCAGGTACAGGGTGTCCCCAAACACCGGGGAGCTGTTTTTT
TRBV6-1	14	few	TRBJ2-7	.	CASTFGLGSYEQYF	TGTGCCAGCACCTTCGGGTTGGGTTCCTACGAGCAGTACTTC
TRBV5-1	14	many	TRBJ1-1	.	CASSGGHSEAEAFF	TGCGCCAGCAGCGGGGGACACTCGGAGGCTGAAGCTTTCTTT
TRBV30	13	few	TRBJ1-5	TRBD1	CAWGGGRGQPQHF	TGTGCCTGGGGAGGGGGCCGCGGTCAGCCCCAGCATTTT
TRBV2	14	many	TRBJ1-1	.	CASSPELTGLEAFF	TGTGCCAGCAGCCCCGAACTAACAGGACTTGAAGCTTTCTTT
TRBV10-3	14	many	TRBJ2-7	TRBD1	CAISNRGLPDEQYF	TGTGCCATCAGTAACAGGGGGCTACCGGACGAGCAGTACTTC
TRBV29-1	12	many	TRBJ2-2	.	CSVEADTGELFF	TGCAGCGTTGAAGCCGACACCGGGGAGCTGTTTTTT
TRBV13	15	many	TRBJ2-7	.	CASSLGSGPSYEQYF	TGTGCCAGCAGCTTAGGGTCAGGGCCCTCCTACGAGCAGTACTTC
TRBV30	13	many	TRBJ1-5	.	CAWSTGGNQPQHF	TGTGCCTGGAGTACGGGGGGGAATCAGCCCCAGCATTTT
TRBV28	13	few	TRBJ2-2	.	CASSFTGSGELFF	TGTGCCAGCAGTTTCACGGGGTCCGGGGAGCTGTTTTTT
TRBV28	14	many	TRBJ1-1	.	CASSLEPPNTEAFF	TGTGCCAGCAGTTTAGAACCTCCGAACACTGAAGCTTTCTTT
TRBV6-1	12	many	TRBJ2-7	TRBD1	CASGTGPYEQYF	TGTGCCAGCGGGACAGGCCCCTACGAGCAGTACTTC
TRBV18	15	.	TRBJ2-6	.	CASSPSGTWANVLTF	TGTGCCAGCTCACCTTCCGGGACCTGGGCCAACGTCCTGACTTTC
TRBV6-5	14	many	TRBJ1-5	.	CASSWGGRDQPQHF	TGTGCCAGCAGTTGGGGGGGGAGAGACCAGCCCCAGCATTTT
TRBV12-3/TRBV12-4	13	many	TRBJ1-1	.	CASRPTGNTEALF	TGTGCCAGCAGACCGACAGGAAACACTGAAGCTCTCTTT
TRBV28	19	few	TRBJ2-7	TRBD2	CASRPPSGTSGGGSYEQYF	TGTGCCAGCAGACCTCCTTCCGGGACTAGCGGGGGGGGCTCCTACGAGCAGTACTTC
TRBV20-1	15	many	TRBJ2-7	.	CSARVGTRTSYEQYF	TGCAGTGCTAGAGTCGGGACTCGGACCTCCTACGAGCAGTACTTC
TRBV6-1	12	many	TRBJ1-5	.	CASSDGRQPQHF	TGTGCCAGCAGTGATGGGCGACAGCCCCAGCATTTT
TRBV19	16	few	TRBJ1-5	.	CASSIERPARDQPQHF	TGTGCCAGTAGTATAGAAAGACCGGCCCGAGATCAGCCCCAGCATTTT
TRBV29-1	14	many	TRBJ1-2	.	CSVEVWDGDYGYTF	TGCAGCGTTGAGGTCTGGGATGGGGACTATGGCTACACCTTC
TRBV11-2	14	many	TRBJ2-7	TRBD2	CASSYQAGAYEQYF	TGTGCCAGCAGCTACCAAGCGGGGGCCTACGAGCAGTACTTC
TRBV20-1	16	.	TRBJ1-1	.	CSARTAPMPLNTEAFF	TGCAGTGCTCGGACAGCTCCTATGCCCTTGAACACTGAAGCTTTCTTT
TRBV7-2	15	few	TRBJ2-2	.	CASSYPDRHTGELFF	TGTGCCAGCAGCTACCCGGACAGACACACCGGGGAGCTGTTTTTT
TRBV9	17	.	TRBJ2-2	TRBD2	CASSAGTSGGAPGELFF	TGTGCCAGCAGCGCCGGGACTAGCGGGGGGGCGCCCGGGGAGCTGTTTTTT
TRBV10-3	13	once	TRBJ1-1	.	CATREGETTEAFF	TGTGCCACCCGAGAAGGGGAGACAACTGAAGCTTTCTTT
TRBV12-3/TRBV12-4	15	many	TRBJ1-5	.	CASSLGGQNNQPQHF	TGTGCCAGCAGTTTAGGAGGGCAGAATAATCAGCCCCAGCATTTT
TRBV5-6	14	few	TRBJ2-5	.	CASSFLQGKETQYF	TGTGCCAGCAGCTTTCTCCAGGGCAAGGAGACCCAGTACTTC
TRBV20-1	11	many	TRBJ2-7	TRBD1	CSVTDRVEQYF	TGCAGTGTAACGGACAGGGTAGAGCAGTACTTC
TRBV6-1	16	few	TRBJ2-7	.	CASSELMGYSSYEQYF	TGTGCCAGCAGTGAGTTGATGGGATACAGCTCCTACGAGCAGTACTTC
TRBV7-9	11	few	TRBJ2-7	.	CASSLKLEQYF	TGTGCCAGCAGCTTAAAGCTCGAGCAGTACTTC
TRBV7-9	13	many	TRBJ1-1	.	CASSTIEHTEAFF	TGTGCCAGCAGCACAATCGAACACACTGAAGCTTTCTTT
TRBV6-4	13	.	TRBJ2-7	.	CASSDSEAPNRYF	TGTGCCAGCAGTGACTCGGAGGCACCCAACCGGTACTTC
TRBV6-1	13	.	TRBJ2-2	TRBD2	CASSGGGTGELFF	TGTGCCAGCAGTGGCGGGGGGACCGGGGAGCTGTTTTTT
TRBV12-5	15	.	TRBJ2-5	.	CASGLGQAAQETQYF	TGTGCTAGTGGTTTGGGACAGGCCGCTCAAGAGACCCAGTACTTC
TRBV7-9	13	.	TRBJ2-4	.	CASSLGAGNIKYF	TGTGCCAGCAGCTTAGGGGCAGGAAACATTAAGTACTTC
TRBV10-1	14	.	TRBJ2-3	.	CASSDPTETDTQYF	TGCGCCAGCAGTGATCCGACAGAGACAGATACGCAGTATTTT
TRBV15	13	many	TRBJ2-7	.	CATSRDIGYEQYF	TGTGCCACCAGCAGGGACATCGGCTACGAGCAGTACTTC
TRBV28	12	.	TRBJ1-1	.	CAGRGGNTEAFF	TGTGCCGGCCGGGGGGGGAACACTGAAGCTTTCTTT
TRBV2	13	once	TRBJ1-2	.	CASTPDTPNGYTF	TGTGCCAGCACACCGGACACCCCAAATGGCTACACCTTC
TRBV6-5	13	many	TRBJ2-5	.	CASVPRGQETQYF	TGTGCCAGCGTTCCTCGGGGCCAAGAGACCCAGTACTTC
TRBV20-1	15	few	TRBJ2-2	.	CSARDGWGNTGELFF	TGCAGTGCTAGAGATGGCTGGGGAAACACCGGGGAGCTGTTTTTT
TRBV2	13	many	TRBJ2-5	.	CATALNRAETQYF	TGTGCCACCGCCCTGAACAGGGCGGAGACCCAGTACTTC
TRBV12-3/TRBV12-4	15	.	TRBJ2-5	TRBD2	CASSGPSGGVETQYF	TGTGCCAGCAGTGGTCCTAGCGGGGGGGTAGAGACCCAGTACTTC
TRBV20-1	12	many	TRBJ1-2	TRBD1	CSAKQGADGYTF	TGCAGTGCCAAACAGGGGGCAGATGGCTACACCTTC
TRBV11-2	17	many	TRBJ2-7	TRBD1	CASRPRGTGTATYEQYF	TGTGCCAGCAGACCACGAGGGACCGGGACAGCTACCTACGAGCAGTACTTC
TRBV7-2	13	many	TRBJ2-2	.	CASSRDITGELFF	TGTGCCAGCAGCCGAGACATCACCGGGGAGCTGTTTTTT